These 22 T cell receptor beta chains came from one sample sequenced in a study of blood T cell repertoires in COVID-19. Generated by immunoSEQ multiplex PCR, the TCRdb table keeps only in-frame clones and is missing some. Seen here are some 180,000 clones, approximately 83% observed once, and the top ten hold about 7%. The sample was peripheral blood. These receptors came from a woman aged 40-49 years with COVID-19, enrolled during active disease.

The chain links TRBV6-5 to TRBJ1-2; unclear D gene. CDR1 and CDR2 (germline): MNHEY, SVGAGI. V lost 2 bases, J lost 2 bases, and 9 bases lay in between. The CDR3 extends over 14 amino acids. The CDR3 reads CASSYLERNYGYTF. CDR3 in DNA: TGTGCCAGCAGTTACCTCGAGAGAAACTATGGCTACACCTTC.

This clone occurred once. The chain has TRBV10-1 and TRBJ2-1; 10 positions match TRBD1. The CDR3 extends over 15 amino acids. Per the germline V gene, CDR1 is WNHNN and CDR2 is SYGVQD (reference sequence). Trimming at V came to 3 bases and at J to 3 bases, leaving 2 bases not matched to a gene. CDR3 nucleotides: TGCGCCAGCAGTGACGGGACAGGGGTCTACAATGAGCAGTTCTTC. Translating it yields CASSDGTGVYNEQFF.

The chain couples TRBV28 to TRBJ1-6, with D hard to call. V was trimmed by 6 bases and J by 3 bases, leaving 12 bases between them. CDR1 is MDHEN, CDR2 SYDVKM, per germline. This CDR3 contains 15 residues. The CDR3 DNA sequence: TGTGCCAGCAGCATAACGTCCGGCTATAATTCACCCCTCCACTTT. Its protein is CASSITSGYNSPLHF.

The chain joins TRBV19 to TRBJ1-2; 9 bases map to TRBD1. CDR3 size: 18 residues. Germline CDR1 LNHDA, CDR2 SQIVND (reference sequence). The V gene end was trimmed by 1 base and the J gene end by 4 bases; junction bases not matched to a gene: 13. CDR3 nucleotides: TGTGCCAGTAGTATAGCGCCTCTATCCCGACAGGGGGGCTATGGCTACACCTTC. This encodes CASSIAPLSRQGGYGYTF.

This chain joins TRBV6-4 and TRBJ1-2, with D perhaps TRBD1 (5 bases). V shed 5 bases and J shed 4 bases, with 14 bases lying between them. Germline V gene sequence: CDR1 MRHNA, CDR2 SNTAGT. There are 14 residues in the CDR3. The CDR3 spells CASSPGLSGYGYTF. The CDR3 region has the DNA TGTGCCAGCAGTCCGGGACTTTCAGGCTATGGCTACACCTTC.

This chain joins TRBV21-1 and TRBJ2-6; TRBD1, the table's D call, lacks a check against the DNA. TRBV21-1 is flagged as a pseudogene. The CDR3 length is 18 residues. CDR3 residues: CASSKAGGQSSGANVLTF. CDR3 coding DNA: TGTGCCAGCAGCAAAGCAGGGGGACAGAGCTCTGGGGCCAACGTCCTGACTTTC.

This clone appeared many times. V gene TRBV7-9 combines with J gene TRBJ2-7; 8 nucleotides match TRBD1. V was pared by 0 bases and J by 3 bases, with 4 bases of the junction left unmatched. Germline V gene lookup returns CDR1 SEHNR and CDR2 FQNEAQ (reference sequence). The CDR3 length is 15 residues. The CDR3 reads CASSLAAGGFYEQYF. Written as DNA, the CDR3 is TGTGCCAGCAGCTTAGCAGCAGGGGGCTTCTACGAGCAGTACTTC.

The CDR3 DNA follows: TGTGCCAGCAGCTGGGCACCGGGACTAGCGGGAATCGGGGAGCAGTTCTTC. It encodes CASSWAPGLAGIGEQFF. The V call is TRBV5-6, the J call TRBJ2-1, with 13 bases aligning to TRBD2. Trimming removed 3 bases from V and 10 bases from J; junction bases left unmatched: 13. Germline assignment: CDR1 SGHDT and CDR2 YYEEEE. This CDR3 region has 17 residues. Filled out from reference TRBV5-6 and TRBJ2-1, the complete variable domain reads DAGVTQSPTHLIKTRGQQVTLRCSPKSGHDTVSWYQQALGQGPQFIFQYYEEEERQRGNFPDRFSGHQFPNYSSELNVNALLLGDSALYLCASSWAPGLAGIGEQFFGPGTRLTVL.

The chain carries TRBV19 and TRBJ2-7; TRBD1 aligns across 8 bases. Germline-derived CDR1 and CDR2 are LNHDA and SQIVND (reference sequence). Trimming removed 2 bases from V and 2 bases from J; junction bases left unmatched: 5. The CDR3 consists of 15 residues. The CDR3 coding sequence is TGTGCCAGTAGTATATCAGGGGGCTCCACCTACGAGCAGTACTTC. Its translation: CASSISGGSTYEQYF.

This chain connects TRBV15 to TRBJ2-7; 7 nucleotides agree with TRBD1. J gave up 4 bases and V 2 bases, and 8 bases lay outside the gene matches. CDR1 LNHNV and CDR2 YYDKDF come from the germline V gene (reference sequence). The CDR3 totals 15 residues. The DNA of the CDR3 is TGTGCCACCAGCAGAAAACAGGGGTTAATTTACGAGCAGTACTTC. Protein sequence: CATSRKQGLIYEQYF. Supplemented by reference TRBV15 and TRBJ2-7, the full variable domain reads DAMVIQNPRYQVTQFGKPVTLSCSQTLNHNVMYWYQQKSSQAPKLLFHYYDKDFNNEADTPDNFQSRRPNTSFCFLDIRSPGLGDTAMYLCATSRKQGLIYEQYFGPGTRLTVT.

The chain carries TRBV18 and TRBJ1-2; TRBD1 matches 8 bases. V was pared by 6 bases and J by 2 bases, with 5 bases of the junction left unmatched. Looked up from germline, CDR1 is KGHSH and CDR2 is LQKENI. The CDR3 has 14 amino acids. CDR3 nucleotides: TGTGCCAGCTCGAAGGACAGGGAAAACTATGGCTACACCTTC. It codes for CASSKDRENYGYTF.

The chain carries TRBV18 and TRBJ1-1, with no clear D. This CDR3 spans 13 amino acids. V lost 4 bases and J 2 bases, leaving 8 bases between the germline ends. Germline V gene data show CDR1 as KGHSH and CDR2 as LQKENI. CDR3 nucleotide sequence: TGTGCCAGCTCACGACTCGAAAACACTGAAGCTTTCTTT. This gives the protein CASSRLENTEAFF.

The chain couples TRBV20-1 to TRBJ2-7; perhaps TRBD1 as D (5 bases). The CDR3 is 13 amino acids. V dropped 3 bases and J dropped 4 bases, with 13 bases sitting between them. Germline CDR1 and CDR2: DFQATT and SNEGSKA (reference sequence). In nucleotides, the CDR3 is TGCAGTGCTAGTCCCGACAGAACGTACGAGCAGTACTTC. This encodes CSASPDRTYEQYF.

DNA of the CDR3: TGTGCCAGCAGCTTGGGGGGCCAGGAAAAACTGTTTTTT. This encodes CASSLGGQEKLFF. The chain joins TRBV5-5 to TRBJ1-4; possible D gene TRBD1, 5 bases. The CDR3 consists of 13 residues. From germline, CDR1 is SGHKS and CDR2 YYEKEE (reference sequence). V lost 0 bases to trimming and J lost 8 bases, with 8 bases between them.

The chain employs TRBV6-4 and TRBJ2-2; D is undetermined. This CDR3 region has 14 residues. The ends were cut back, 0 bases at V and 5 bases at J, with 7 bases in the middle. Looked up from germline, CDR1 is MRHNA and CDR2 is SNTAGT. This CDR3 reads CASSDSFLTGELFF. The CDR3 DNA reads TGTGCCAGCAGTGACTCGTTCCTTACCGGGGAGCTGTTTTTT.

This chain connects TRBV7-8 to TRBJ2-3, with 7 bases matching TRBD1. The germline CDR1 and CDR2 sequences are SGHVS and FQNEAQ. CDR3 length: 16 amino acids. The V segment lost 1 base and the J segment 3 bases; nucleotides outside the gene matches: 7. CDR3 in DNA: TGTGCCAGCAGCTTAGTAAGGGACAGACGAACAGATACGCAGTATTTT. Amino acid sequence: CASSLVRDRRTDTQYF.

This rearrangement joins TRBV27 to TRBJ2-7, with 8 bases matching TRBD2. The CDR3 is made up of 14 amino acids. With 2 bases clipped from V and 3 bases from J, the junction kept 3 bases outside the gene matches. The V gene's germline CDR1 is MNHEY and CDR2 SMNVEV (reference sequence). The CDR3 nucleotides are TGTGCCAGCAGTTTAGCCGGGACTAGCTACGAGCAGTACTTC. The encoded protein is CASSLAGTSYEQYF.

A word on this clone: Other DNA sequences in the same sample also yield this CDR3. This chain joins TRBV13 and TRBJ1-3; maybe TRBD1 (5 bases). CDR1 is PRHDT and CDR2 is FYEKMQ in the germline V gene (reference sequence). This CDR3 region has 18 residues. Trimming took 2 bases from V and 6 from J, leaving 23 bases between them. The CDR3 sequence: CASSLLASNQGNENTIYF. The CDR3 DNA reads TGTGCCAGCAGCTTATTGGCATCAAATCAGGGAAATGAAAACACCATATATTTT. The complete variable domain, with remaining parts taken from reference TRBV13 and TRBJ1-3, reads AAGVIQSPRHLIKEKRETATLKCYPIPRHDTVYWYQQGPGQDPQFLISFYEKMQSDKGSIPDRFSAQQFSDYHSELNMSSLELGDSALYFCASSLLASNQGNENTIYFGEGSWLTVV.

The chain uses TRBV7-9 and TRBJ1-2, with 8 bases that match TRBD1. Germline V gene lookup returns CDR1 SEHNR and CDR2 FQNEAQ (reference sequence). The CDR3 has 15 residues. The junction had 6 bases not matched to a gene; V was cut back by 6 bases and J by 0 bases. DNA for the CDR3: TGTGCCAGCAGTCCCCGGACAGGGTCTAACTATGGCTACACCTTC. It codes for CASSPRTGSNYGYTF.

The CDR3 region is CASSALTGTLRSKNIQYF. In DNA, the CDR3 is TGTGCCAGCAGTGCCTTGACCGGGACACTTCGTTCCAAAAACATTCAGTACTTC. The chain combines TRBV6-1 with TRBJ2-4, with D perhaps TRBD1 (6 bases). The germline CDR1 and CDR2 sequences are MNHNS and SASEGT. The V end lost 4 bases, the J end lost 2 bases, and 21 bases lay between the germline ends. The CDR3 runs to 18 residues.

The chain is built from TRBV7-8 and TRBJ1-4; 8 bases map to TRBD1. After removal of 3 bases from V and 8 bases from J, the junction contained 8 bases not matched to a gene. The CDR3 contains 15 residues. CDR1 is SGHVS and CDR2 is FQNEAQ in the germline V gene. The CDR3 protein is CASSFGQGRDEKLFF. The CDR3 DNA follows: TGTGCCAGCAGCTTTGGACAGGGACGCGACGAAAAACTGTTTTTT.

V usage is TRBV3-1 (or the pseudogene TRBV3-2) and J usage is TRBJ2-5; TRBD2 aligns across 13 bases. J gave up 4 bases and V 1 base, and 0 bases lay outside the gene matches. CDR3 length equals 15 residues. Germline CDR1 reads LGHDT; CDR2 reads YNNKEL (reference sequence). This CDR3 reads CASSQGTSGGETQYF. The CDR3 DNA is TGTGCCAGCAGCCAAGGGACTAGCGGGGGAGAGACCCAGTACTTC.